The present entry profiles one TCR beta chain with its context. Data came from immunoSEQ multiplex PCR; TCRdb stores just in-frame clones and leaves some out. In the table there are tens of thousands of clones, about 85% of which are singletons. The data are from a study of blood T cell repertoires in COVID-19. Whole-study context: PBMCs, B-cell-depleted T cells, or T cells were the source of the cDNA or gDNA that made up the material.

Looked up from germline, CDR1 is SGHDN and CDR2 is FVKESK. V lost 5 bases to trimming and J lost 4 bases, with 12 bases between them. The CDR3 runs 14 residues. The chain couples TRBV14 to TRBJ2-1; TRBD2 is a possible D gene (5 bases). The sample taken for sequencing was peripheral blood. The sequence came from a human donor with acute or convalescent COVID-19. The donor label of this sample is uncertain. The CDR3 sequence: CASSLTGLYNEQFF. CDR3 sequence (DNA): TGTGCCAGCAGCTTGACTGGACTGTACAATGAGCAGTTCTTC.